This T cell receptor (beta chain) derives from a study of T cell changes during pregnancy in multiple sclerosis. The CDR3 runs to 13 residues. Trimming took 5 bases from V and 6 from J, leaving 10 bases between them. Germline V CDR1 and CDR2: MNHEY, SMNVEV (reference sequence). TCRdb's copy holds only in-frame clones and misses some; the assay was immunoSEQ multiplex PCR. Of 40,000 to 50,000 clones in the sample, roughly 91% were seen once. The sequence was obtained from a female donor with multiple sclerosis, enrolled in a pregnancy study. This sequence joins TRBV27 and TRBJ2-2, with D possibly being TRBD1 (6 bases). This material consisted of CD4+ T cells from peripheral blood mononuclear cells, taken in the third trimester of pregnancy. Here the CDR3 reads CASSPTGPGELFF. Written as DNA, the CDR3 is TGTGCCAGCAGTCCGACAGGTCCCGGGGAGCTGTTTTTT.